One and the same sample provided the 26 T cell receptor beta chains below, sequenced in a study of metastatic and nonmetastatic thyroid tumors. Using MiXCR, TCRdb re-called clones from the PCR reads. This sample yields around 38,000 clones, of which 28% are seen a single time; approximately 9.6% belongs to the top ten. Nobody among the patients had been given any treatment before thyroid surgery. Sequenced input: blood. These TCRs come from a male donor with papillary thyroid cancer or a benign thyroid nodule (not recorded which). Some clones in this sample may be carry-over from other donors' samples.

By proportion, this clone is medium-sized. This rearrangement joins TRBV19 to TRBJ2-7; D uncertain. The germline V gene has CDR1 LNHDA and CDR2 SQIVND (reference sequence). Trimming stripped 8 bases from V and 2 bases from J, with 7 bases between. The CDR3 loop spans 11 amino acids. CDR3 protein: CASGPTYEQYF. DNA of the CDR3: TGTGCCAGTGGACCCACCTACGAGCAGTACTTC. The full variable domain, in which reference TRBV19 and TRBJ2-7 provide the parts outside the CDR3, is DGGITQSPKYLFRKEGQNVTLSCEQNLNHDAMYWYRQDPGQGLRLIYYSQIVNDFQKGDIAEGYSVSREKKESFPLTVTSAQKNPTAFYLCASGPTYEQYFGPGTRLTVT.

The DNA for the CDR3 is TGTGCCAGCAGTCCCCCGCGGGAGGGCCGGAATGAGCAGTTCTTC. As protein: CASSPPREGRNEQFF. The chain employs TRBV6-2 or TRBV6-3 and TRBJ2-1, with 9 bases identical to TRBD2. Germline V gene sequence: CDR1 MNHEY, CDR2 SVGEGT. The trim removed 5 bases at V and 7 bases at J, leaving 9 bases unmatched. The CDR3 is made up of 15 amino acids.

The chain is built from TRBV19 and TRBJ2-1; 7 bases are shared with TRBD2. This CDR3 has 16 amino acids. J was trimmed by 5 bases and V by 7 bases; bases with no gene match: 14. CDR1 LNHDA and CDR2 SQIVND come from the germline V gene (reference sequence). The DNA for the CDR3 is TGTGCCAGTACCCCCTCTCGCGGGAGTGCCCACAATGAGCAGTTCTTC. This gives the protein CASTPSRGSAHNEQFF.

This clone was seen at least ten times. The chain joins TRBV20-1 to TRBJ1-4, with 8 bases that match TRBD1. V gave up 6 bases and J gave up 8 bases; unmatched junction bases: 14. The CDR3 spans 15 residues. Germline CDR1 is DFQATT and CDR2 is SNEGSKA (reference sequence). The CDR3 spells CSATPGGQGREKLFF. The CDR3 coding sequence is TGCAGTGCCACACCCGGTGGACAGGGTAGGGAAAAACTGTTTTTT.

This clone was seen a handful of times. The chain's CDR3 is CASSGTANTEAFF. CDR3 DNA: TGTGCCAGTTCCGGGACGGCGAACACTGAAGCTTTCTTT. V usage is TRBV19 and J usage is TRBJ1-1, with D perhaps matching TRBD1 (5 bases). Germline V lookup: CDR1 LNHDA, CDR2 SQIVND (reference sequence). The CDR3 consists of 13 residues. Trimming shortened V by 8 bases and J by 1 base, and 11 bases separated the two germline ends.

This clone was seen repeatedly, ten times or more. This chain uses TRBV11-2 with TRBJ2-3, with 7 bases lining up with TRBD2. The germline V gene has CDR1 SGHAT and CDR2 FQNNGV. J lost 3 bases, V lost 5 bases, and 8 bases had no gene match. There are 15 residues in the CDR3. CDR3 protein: CASSPPGGGTDTQYF. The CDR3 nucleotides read TGTGCCAGCAGCCCACCCGGGGGAGGGACAGATACGCAGTATTTT.

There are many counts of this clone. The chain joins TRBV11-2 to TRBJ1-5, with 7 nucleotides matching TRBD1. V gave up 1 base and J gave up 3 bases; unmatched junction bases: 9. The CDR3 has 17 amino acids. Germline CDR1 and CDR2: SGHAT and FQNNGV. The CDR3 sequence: CASSLVSKTGVNQPQHF. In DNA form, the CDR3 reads TGTGCCAGCAGCTTAGTCTCAAAAACAGGGGTCAATCAGCCCCAGCATTTT.

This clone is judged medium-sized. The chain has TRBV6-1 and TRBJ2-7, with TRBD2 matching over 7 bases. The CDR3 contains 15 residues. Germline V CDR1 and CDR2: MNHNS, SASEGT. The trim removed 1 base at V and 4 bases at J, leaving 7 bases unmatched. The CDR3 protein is CASSEEDGGGYEQYF. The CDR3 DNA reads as TGTGCCAGCAGTGAAGAAGATGGGGGGGGTTACGAGCAGTACTTC.

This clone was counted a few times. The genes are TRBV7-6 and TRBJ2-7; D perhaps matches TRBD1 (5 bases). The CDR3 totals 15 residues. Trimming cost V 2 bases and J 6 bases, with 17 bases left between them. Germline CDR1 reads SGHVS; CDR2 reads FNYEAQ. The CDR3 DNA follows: TGTGCCAGCAGCTTACTTGGGCAGGGCCGCGGCGAGCAGTACTTC. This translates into CASSLLGQGRGEQYF.

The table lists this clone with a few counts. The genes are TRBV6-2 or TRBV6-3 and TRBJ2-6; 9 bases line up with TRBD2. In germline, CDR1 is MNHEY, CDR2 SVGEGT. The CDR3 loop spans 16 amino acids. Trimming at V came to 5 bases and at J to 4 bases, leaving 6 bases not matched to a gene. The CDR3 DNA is TGTGCCAGCAGTGCCAGCGGGGGGCGCGGGGCCAACGTCCTGACTTTC. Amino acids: CASSASGGRGANVLTF.

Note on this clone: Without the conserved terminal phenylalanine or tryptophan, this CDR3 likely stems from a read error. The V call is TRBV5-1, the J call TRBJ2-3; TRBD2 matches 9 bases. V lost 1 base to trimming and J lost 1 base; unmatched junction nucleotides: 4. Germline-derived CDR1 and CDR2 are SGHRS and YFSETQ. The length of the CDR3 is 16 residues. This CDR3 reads CASSLLAGVRTDTQYY. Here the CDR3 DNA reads TGCGCCAGCAGCTTGTTAGCGGGAGTACGCACAGATACGCAGTATTAT.

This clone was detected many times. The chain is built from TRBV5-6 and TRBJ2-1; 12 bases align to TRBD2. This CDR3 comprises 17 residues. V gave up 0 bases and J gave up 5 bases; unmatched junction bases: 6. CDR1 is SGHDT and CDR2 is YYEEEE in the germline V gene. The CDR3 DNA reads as TGTGCCAGCAGCTTGGTGACTAGCGGGAGTGGAGACAATGAGCAGTTCTTC. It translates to CASSLVTSGSGDNEQFF.

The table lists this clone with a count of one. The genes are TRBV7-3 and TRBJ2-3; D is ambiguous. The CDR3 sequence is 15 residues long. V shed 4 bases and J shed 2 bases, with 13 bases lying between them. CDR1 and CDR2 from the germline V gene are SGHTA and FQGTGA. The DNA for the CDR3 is TGTGCCAGCAGCTCCGTGGGGTCTCTCACAGATACGCAGTATTTT. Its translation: CASSSVGSLTDTQYF.

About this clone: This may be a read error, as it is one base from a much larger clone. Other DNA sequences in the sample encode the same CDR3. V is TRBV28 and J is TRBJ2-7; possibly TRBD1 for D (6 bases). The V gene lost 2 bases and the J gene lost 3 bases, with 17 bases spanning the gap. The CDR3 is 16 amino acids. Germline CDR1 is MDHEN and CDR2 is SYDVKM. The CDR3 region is CASSLMGAAGLYEQYF. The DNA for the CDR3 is TGTGCCAGCAGTTTAATGGGGGCAGCAGGACTCTACGAGCAGTACTTC.

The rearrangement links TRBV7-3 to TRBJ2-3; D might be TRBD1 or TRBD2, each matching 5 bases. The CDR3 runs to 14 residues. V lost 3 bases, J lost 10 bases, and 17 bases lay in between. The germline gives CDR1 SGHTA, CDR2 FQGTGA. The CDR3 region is CASSLGTEVNPQYF. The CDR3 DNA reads TGTGCCAGCAGCTTGGGGACGGAAGTGAATCCGCAGTATTTT.

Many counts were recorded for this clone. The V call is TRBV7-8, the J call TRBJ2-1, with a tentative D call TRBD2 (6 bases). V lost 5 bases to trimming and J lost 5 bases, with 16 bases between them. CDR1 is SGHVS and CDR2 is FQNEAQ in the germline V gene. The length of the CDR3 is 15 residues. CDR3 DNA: TGTGCCAGCAGCGAGGGTGGGCGGGGCCACAATGAGCAGTTCTTC. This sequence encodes CASSEGGRGHNEQFF.

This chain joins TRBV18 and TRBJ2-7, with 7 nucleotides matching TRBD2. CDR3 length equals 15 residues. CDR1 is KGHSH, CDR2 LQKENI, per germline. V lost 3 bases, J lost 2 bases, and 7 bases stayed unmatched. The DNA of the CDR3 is TGTGCCAGCTCACCGGGGAGGGGCAGGGCCTACGAGCAGTACTTC. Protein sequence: CASSPGRGRAYEQYF.

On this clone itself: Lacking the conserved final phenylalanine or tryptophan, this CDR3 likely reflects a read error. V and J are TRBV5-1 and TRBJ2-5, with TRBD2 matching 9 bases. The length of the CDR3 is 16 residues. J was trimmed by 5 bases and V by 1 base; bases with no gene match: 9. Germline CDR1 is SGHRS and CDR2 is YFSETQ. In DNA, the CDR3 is TGCGCCAGCAGCTTGCCTAGCGGGATAATAGGGGAGACCCAGTACTAC. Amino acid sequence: CASSLPSGIIGETQYY.

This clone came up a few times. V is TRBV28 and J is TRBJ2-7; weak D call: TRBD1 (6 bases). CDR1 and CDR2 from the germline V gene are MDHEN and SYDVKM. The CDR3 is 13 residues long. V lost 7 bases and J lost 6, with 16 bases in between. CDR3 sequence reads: CASKLGKGGEQYF. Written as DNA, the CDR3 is TGTGCCAGCAAATTGGGGAAAGGGGGCGAGCAGTACTTC.

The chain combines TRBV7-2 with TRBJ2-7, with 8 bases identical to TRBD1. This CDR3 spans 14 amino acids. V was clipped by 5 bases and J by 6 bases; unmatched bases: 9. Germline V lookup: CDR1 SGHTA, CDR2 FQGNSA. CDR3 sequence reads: CASSKSQGAGEQYF. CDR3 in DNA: TGTGCCAGCAGCAAATCCCAGGGGGCGGGCGAGCAGTACTTC. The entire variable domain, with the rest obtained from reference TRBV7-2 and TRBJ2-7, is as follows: GAGVSQSPSNKVTEKGKDVELRCDPISGHTALYWYRQSLGQGLEFLIYFQGNSAPDKSGLPSDRFSAERTGGSVSTLTIQRTQQEDSAVYLCASSKSQGAGEQYFGPGTRLTVT.

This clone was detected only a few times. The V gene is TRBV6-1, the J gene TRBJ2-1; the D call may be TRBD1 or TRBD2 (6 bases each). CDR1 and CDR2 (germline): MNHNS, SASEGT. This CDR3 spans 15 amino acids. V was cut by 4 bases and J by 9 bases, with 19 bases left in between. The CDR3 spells CASSVRGLGSVEQFF. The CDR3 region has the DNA TGTGCCAGCAGTGTACGGGGGCTAGGGTCGGTTGAGCAGTTCTTC.

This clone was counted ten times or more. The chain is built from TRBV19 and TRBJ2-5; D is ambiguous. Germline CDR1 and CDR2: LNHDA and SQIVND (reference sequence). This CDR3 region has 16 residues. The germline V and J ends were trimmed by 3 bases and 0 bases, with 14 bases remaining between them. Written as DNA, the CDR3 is TGTGCCAGTAGTATTGGGCTAGGCAGTTACCAAGAGACCCAGTACTTC. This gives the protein CASSIGLGSYQETQYF.

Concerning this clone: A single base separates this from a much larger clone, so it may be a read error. The CDR3: CAGRRWARDEQYF. CDR3 nucleotide sequence: TGTGCCGGACGCCGCTGGGCACGGGACGAGCAGTACTTC. The rearrangement joins TRBV6-1 to TRBJ2-7; D not certain. The CDR3 sequence is 13 residues long. V was trimmed by 11 bases and J by 5 bases, leaving 19 bases between them. Germline CDR1 and CDR2: MNHNS and SASEGT.

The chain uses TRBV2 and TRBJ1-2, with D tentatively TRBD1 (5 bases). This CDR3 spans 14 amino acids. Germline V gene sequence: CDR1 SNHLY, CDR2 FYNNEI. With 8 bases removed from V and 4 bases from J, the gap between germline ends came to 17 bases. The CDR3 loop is CASFPVQDLYGYTF. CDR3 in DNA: TGTGCCAGCTTTCCCGTACAGGACCTCTATGGCTACACCTTC.

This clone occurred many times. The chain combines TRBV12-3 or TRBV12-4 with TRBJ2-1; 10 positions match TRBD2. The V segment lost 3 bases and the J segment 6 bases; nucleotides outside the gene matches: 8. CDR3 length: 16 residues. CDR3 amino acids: CASSLGAGGPGNEQFF. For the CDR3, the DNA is TGTGCCAGCAGTTTGGGAGCGGGAGGGCCAGGCAATGAGCAGTTCTTC.

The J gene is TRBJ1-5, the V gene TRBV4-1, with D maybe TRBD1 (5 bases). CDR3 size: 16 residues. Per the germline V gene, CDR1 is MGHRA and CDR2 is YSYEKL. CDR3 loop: CESSRSRGGSNQPQHF. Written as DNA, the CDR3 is TGCGAGAGCAGCCGCAGTAGGGGAGGTAGCAATCAGCCCCAGCATTTT.